This is a list of T cell receptor beta chains from one sample in a study of Tregs in tolerant kidney transplant recipients. TCRdb's table, derived via immunoSEQ multiplex PCR, lists solely in-frame clones and lacks some. The repertoire holds about 77,000 clones, 98% seen once, with around 0.6% in the top ten. Sequenced material: CD4+ T cells from blood, taken before the transplant. The receptors derive from a human donor who received a combined kidney and bone marrow transplant. CDR3s include the opening cysteine and the closing phenylalanine or tryptophan. The D gene is left open where the match is weak. Part of the rows lack a size; the others show once, few, many or a class for expanded clones.

TRBV5-6	NA	NA	TRBJ1-6	CASSLASYRELLHF	TGTGCCAGCAGCTTGGCGTCATATCGTGAACTCCTCCACTTT
TRBV11-3	NA	NA	TRBJ2-3	CASSPRSASDTQYF	TGTGCCAGCAGCCCTAGATCGGCATCAGATACGCAGTATTTT
TRBV30	NA	once	TRBJ1-6	CAWSVSENSPLHF	TGTGCCTGGAGTGTATCCGAGAACTCACCCCTCCACTTT
TRBV19	TRBD1	NA	TRBJ1-2	CASSMGQHYGYTF	TGTGCCAGTAGTATGGGACAGCACTATGGCTACACCTTC
TRBV1	NA	NA	TRBJ2-2	CTSSQGTGRSWELFF	TGCACCAGCAGCCAAGGGACAGGGAGGAGTTGGGAGCTGTTTTTT
TRBV7-6	NA	NA	TRBJ2-2	CASSLGGYTGELFF	TGTGCCAGCAGCTTAGGCGGATACACCGGGGAGCTGTTTTTT
TRBV4-1	NA	NA	TRBJ2-3	CASSQPDRFTDTQYF	TGCGCCAGCAGCCAACCCGACAGGTTCACAGATACGCAGTATTTT
TRBV5-8	NA	NA	TRBJ1-3	CASSQIPGNTIYF	TGTGCCAGCAGCCAAATCCCCGGAAACACCATATATTTT
TRBV10-3	TRBD1	NA	TRBJ1-4	CAISEGATGDNEKLFF	TGTGCCATCAGTGAAGGGGCGACAGGGGATAATGAAAAACTGTTTTTT
TRBV11-2	NA	NA	TRBJ2-5	CASSPFPGLQETQYF	TGTGCCAGCAGCCCCTTTCCGGGACTCCAAGAGACCCAGTACTTC
TRBV9	NA	NA	TRBJ1-1	CASSVAAAGGRNTEAFF	TGTGCCAGCAGCGTAGCTGCCGCGGGCGGCCGGAACACTGAAGCTTTCTTT
TRBV5-1	NA	NA	TRBJ2-3	CASSLTGGEQYF	TGCGCCAGCAGCTTGACCGGGGGTGAGCAGTATTTT
TRBV7-9	TRBD1	NA	TRBJ1-1	CASSLTMGTAGTEAFF	TGTGCCAGCAGCTTAACGATGGGGACAGCCGGGACTGAAGCTTTCTTT
TRBV11-2	TRBD1	NA	TRBJ2-1	CASSLSTGPFYNEQFF	TGTGCCAGCAGTCTTTCGACAGGGCCCTTTTACAATGAGCAGTTCTTC
TRBV4-3	TRBD2	NA	TRBJ2-1	CASSQRLAGGAEQFF	TGCGCCAGCAGCCAGAGACTAGCGGGAGGCGCTGAGCAGTTCTTC
TRBV28	TRBD1	NA	TRBJ1-5	CASNRGPSSNQPQHF	TGTGCCAGCAACAGGGGTCCTTCTAGCAATCAGCCCCAGCATTTT
TRBV19	NA	NA	TRBJ1-5	CATADDRSQPQHF	TGTGCCACCGCGGATGACAGATCTCAGCCCCAGCATTTT
TRBV5-6	TRBD1	NA	TRBJ1-1	CASSWDRGTEAFF	TGTGCCAGCAGCTGGGACAGGGGCACTGAAGCTTTCTTT
TRBV7-9	NA	NA	TRBJ2-3	CASSPWTTQGDTQYF	TGTGCCAGCAGCCCCTGGACCACGCAGGGAGATACGCAGTATTTT
TRBV5-1	NA	NA	TRBJ2-3	CASRSSRGTGFTDTQYF	TGCGCCAGCAGATCCTCCCGTGGAACAGGGTTCACAGATACGCAGTATTTT
TRBV7-8	NA	NA	TRBJ1-5	CASSFRLGATNQPQHF	TGTGCCAGCAGTTTCCGTCTGGGGGCGACGAATCAGCCCCAGCATTTT
TRBV7-2	TRBD1	once	TRBJ1-5	CASRGQSNQPQHF	TGTGCCAGCAGGGGACAGTCTAATCAGCCCCAGCATTTT
TRBV4-1	NA	NA	TRBJ2-1	CASSQVAGRDEQFF	TGCGCCAGCAGCCAAGTTGCGGGTAGAGATGAGCAGTTCTTC
TRBV18	NA	NA	TRBJ1-2	CASSHVREGRMDQNTF	TGTGCCAGCTCTCACGTACGGGAGGGGCGAATGGACCAAAACACCTTC
TRBV9	NA	NA	TRBJ2-1	CASSDPHRGPEQFF	TGTGCCAGCAGCGACCCGCATAGGGGCCCCGAGCAGTTCTTC
TRBV5-1	TRBD1	NA	TRBJ1-4	CASSIQGGEKLFF	TGCGCCAGCAGCATACAGGGGGGGGAAAAACTGTTTTTT
TRBV18	NA	NA	TRBJ2-2	CASSRPGHSNTGELFF	TGTGCCAGCTCCCGACCGGGACACTCGAACACCGGGGAGCTGTTTTTT
TRBV7-2	TRBD2	NA	TRBJ2-5	CASSRSAGGIQETQYF	TGTGCCAGCAGCCGATCAGCGGGAGGAATTCAAGAGACCCAGTACTTC
TRBV12-2	NA	NA	TRBJ1-5	CASLTDARSNQPQHF	TGTGCAAGTCTCACGGATGCCAGGAGCAATCAGCCCCAGCATTTT
TRBV7-8	NA	NA	TRBJ2-7	CASSLDRDTTYEQYF	TGTGCCAGCAGCTTAGACCGGGACACGACCTACGAGCAGTACTTC
TRBV7-8	NA	NA	TRBJ2-3	CASSSTTDTQYF	TGTGCCAGCAGCTCTACGACAGATACGCAGTATTTT
TRBV4-3	TRBD1	NA	TRBJ1-1	CAQQSARDSRCMNTEAFF	TGCGCCCAGCAGAGTGCCCGGGACAGCCGATGTATGAACACTGAAGCTTTCTTT
TRBV4-3	NA	NA	TRBJ2-2	CASSQNSVNTGELFF	TGCGCCAGCAGCCAAAATTCCGTTAACACCGGGGAGCTGTTTTTT
TRBV4-3	TRBD2	NA	TRBJ2-7	CASSLRTSRDEQYF	TGCGCCAGCAGCCTCCGGACTAGTCGCGACGAGCAGTACTTC
TRBV4-2	TRBD2	NA	TRBJ2-1	CASSQDVSHSGGQQFF	TGTGCCAGCAGCCAAGACGTGTCACACTCGGGAGGGCAGCAGTTCTTC
TRBV7-9	TRBD1	NA	TRBJ2-7	CASSTRQGAILPYEQYF	TGTGCCAGCAGCACGAGACAGGGGGCGATTCTTCCGTACGAGCAGTACTTC
TRBV5-5	NA	NA	TRBJ2-2	CASSFYLMNTGELFF	TGTGCCAGCAGCTTTTATCTTATGAACACCGGGGAGCTGTTTTTT
TRBV4-2	TRBD2	once	TRBJ2-7	CASSQGTSGNSYEQYF	TGTGCCAGCAGCCAAGGGACTAGCGGGAACTCCTACGAGCAGTACTTC
TRBV6-5	NA	NA	TRBJ2-5	CASSIGGASWETQYF	TGTGCCAGCAGCATAGGGGGGGCATCATGGGAGACCCAGTACTTC
TRBV20-1	NA	NA	TRBJ2-1	CSAGSHNEQFF	TGCAGTGCGGGCAGTCACAATGAGCAGTTCTTC
TRBV7-9	TRBD1	NA	TRBJ2-7	CASSYRGLAYEQYF	TGTGCCAGCAGTTACAGGGGGCTGGCCTACGAGCAGTACTTC
TRBV5-4	TRBD2	NA	TRBJ2-7	CASTPGLAMNEQYF	TGTGCCAGCACCCCGGGACTAGCAATGAACGAGCAGTACTTC
TRBV18	TRBD1	NA	TRBJ1-5	CASSEQGADQPQHF	TGTGCCAGCTCAGAACAGGGGGCAGATCAGCCCCAGCATTTT
TRBV4-1	NA	NA	TRBJ2-6	CASIGSTRAARLPQSRANVLTF	TGCGCCAGCATCGGATCGACGAGAGCAGCGCGACTACCACAAAGTCGGGCCAACGTCCTGACTTTC
TRBV19	TRBD2	once	TRBJ2-3	CASSIELTSGGTDTQYF	TGTGCCAGTAGTATAGAATTGACTAGCGGGGGCACAGATACGCAGTATTTT
TRBV6-5	NA	NA	TRBJ1-3	CASSYRSTSSGNTIYF	TGTGCCAGCAGTTACCGGAGTACAAGCTCTGGAAACACCATATATTTT
TRBV2	TRBD2	once	TRBJ2-7	CASSAPGLVSSYEQYF	TGTGCCAGCAGTGCGCCGGGACTAGTTAGCTCCTACGAGCAGTACTTC
TRBV7-2	NA	NA	TRBJ2-2	CASSLSLIGPGELFF	TGTGCCAGCAGCTTGTCTCTCATTGGCCCCGGGGAGCTGTTTTTT
TRBV5-1	TRBD2	NA	TRBJ2-3	CASSLRLADTDTQYF	TGCGCCAGCAGCTTGAGACTAGCGGACACAGATACGCAGTATTTT
TRBV19	TRBD1	NA	TRBJ2-2	CASSIDGGPGTGATGELFF	TGTGCCAGTAGTATAGATGGGGGTCCCGGGACAGGAGCGACCGGGGAGCTGTTTTTT
TRBV30	NA	NA	TRBJ1-3	CAWSVRQGSIGNTIYF	TGTGCCTGGAGTGTACGTCAGGGTTCGATCGGAAACACCATATATTTT
TRBV7-9	NA	NA	TRBJ1-4	CASSDPVGGQGPTNEKLFF	TGTGCCAGCAGCGATCCCGTTGGGGGCCAAGGCCCGACTAATGAAAAACTGTTTTTT
TRBV4-2	TRBD1	NA	TRBJ2-5	CASSPNRDRGPETQYF	TGTGCCAGCAGCCCCAACCGGGACAGGGGGCCGGAGACCCAGTACTTC
TRBV11-3	TRBD1	once	TRBJ1-3	CASSPGQGVSTIYF	TGTGCCAGCAGCCCGGGACAGGGGGTCAGCACCATATATTTT
TRBV19	TRBD1	once	TRBJ1-2	CASSPRTGGAGGYTF	TGTGCCAGTAGTCCGCGGACAGGGGGCGCGGGTGGCTACACCTTC
TRBV9	TRBD2	NA	TRBJ2-1	CASSVDLAGGGSEQFF	TGTGCCAGCAGCGTAGATTTAGCGGGAGGCGGCTCTGAGCAGTTCTTC
TRBV7-7	NA	NA	TRBJ2-2	CASSPRGRNTGELFF	TGTGCCAGCAGCCCCAGGGGCCGAAACACCGGGGAGCTGTTTTTT
TRBV27	TRBD1	NA	TRBJ2-1	CASRPTGIWAYNEQFF	TGTGCCAGCAGACCGACAGGGATCTGGGCCTACAATGAGCAGTTCTTC
TRBV9	NA	NA	TRBJ2-3	CASSVGGKAGTQYF	TGTGCCAGCAGCGTAGGAGGAAAAGCGGGTACGCAGTATTTT
TRBV11-2	NA	NA	TRBJ2-7	CASSLDPRIYEQYF	TGTGCCAGCAGCTTAGATCCCAGGATATACGAGCAGTACTTC